The 30 T cell receptor beta chains listed next were all sequenced from one sample in a study of CXCR3-negative and CXCR3-positive naive CD8 T cells. Overall study results and limits: Compared with CXCR3-negative naive cells, CXCR3-positive naive cells showed more hydrophobic TRB CDR3s.

Libraries of TRB cDNA were made by 5' RACE and carried UMIs. TCRdb processed the 5' RACE reads again and assigns one entry to each CDR3 protein, with no DNA. The sample features nearly 110,000 distinct CDR3 sequences, with more than 0.35% in its top ten. Their recognized antigens are unknown. Sequenced material: naive CXCR3+ CD8+ T cells from blood. Stated subset: CD45RO-CCR7+CD27+CD95- naive CD8+ T cells expressing CXCR3 (TNR3+). These receptor sequences come from a human donor in good health. Some clones in this sample may be carry-over from other donors' samples.

V gene TRBV29-1 combines with J gene TRBJ2-3; the D call from TCRdb, TRBD1, cannot be confirmed without DNA. The CDR3 is made up of 14 amino acids. Germline CDR1 SQVTM, CDR2 ANQGSEA. The CDR3 region is CSVDWWGETDTQYF.

The rearrangement links TRBV29-1 to TRBJ1-4; lacking DNA, the TRBD1 call made by TCRdb goes unchecked. The CDR3 runs 11 residues. Germline-derived CDR1 and CDR2 are SQVTM and ANQGSEA. This CDR3 is CSVSGGEKLFF.

The V gene is TRBV18, the J gene TRBJ2-1; TCRdb picks TRBD2, but there is no DNA to check that call. The CDR3 is 13 amino acids. The germline CDR1 and CDR2 sequences are KGHSH and LQKENI. CDR3 sequence: CASSPETRNEQLF.

The chain has TRBV29-1 and TRBJ2-7; checking the TCRdb D call of TRBD1 is not possible without DNA. The CDR3 runs to 13 residues. Germline V gene sequence: CDR1 SQVTM, CDR2 ANQGSEA. CDR3 protein: CSVQSRVVDEQYF.

The CDR3 loop reads CASTSGTYEQYF. The chain joins TRBV6-2 or TRBV6-3 to TRBJ2-7; TCRdb lists TRBD2, though no DNA is available to test this call. This CDR3 spans 12 amino acids. Germline V gene sequence: CDR1 MNHEY, CDR2 SVGEGT.

The chain uses TRBV19 and TRBJ2-3; TCRdb lists TRBD2, though no DNA is available to test this call. The germline gives CDR1 LNHDA, CDR2 SQIVND (reference sequence). The CDR3 sequence is 18 residues long. The CDR3 protein is CASSPSALLAGVTDTQYF.

The CDR3 spells CASSMWETYTEAFF. The chain has TRBV19 and TRBJ1-1. There are 14 residues in the CDR3. Germline-derived CDR1 and CDR2 are LNHDA and SQIVND (reference sequence).

The rearrangement links TRBV7-9 to TRBJ2-3; no DNA is available, so the TRBD2 call from TCRdb remains unchecked. Germline loops: CDR1 SEHNR, CDR2 FQNEAQ (reference sequence). The CDR3 spans 16 residues. The CDR3 sequence: CASSTRTSGSTDTQYF. Together with reference TRBV7-9 and TRBJ2-3, the CDR3 gives the full variable domain: DTGVSQNPRHKITKRGQNVTFRCDPISEHNRLYWYRQTLGQGPEFLTYFQNEAQLEKSRLLSDRFSAERPKGSFSTLEIQRTEQGDSAMYLCASSTRTSGSTDTQYFGPGTRLTVL.

The CDR3 is CASSGDRGLGYTF. The rearrangement joins TRBV13 to TRBJ1-2; TCRdb outputs TRBD1, but without DNA this stays unchecked. The germline CDR1 and CDR2 sequences are PRHDT and FYEKMQ (reference sequence). CDR3 length equals 13 residues.

This sequence joins TRBV12-3 or TRBV12-4 and TRBJ2-7; the TRBD1 assignment by TCRdb is unverifiable without DNA. The CDR3 totals 12 residues. The CDR3 region is CASSFGRGEQYF.

This chain connects TRBV12-5 to TRBJ2-7; TCRdb returns TRBD1, unconfirmable since there is no DNA. The CDR3 extends over 13 amino acids. Germline V lookup: CDR1 LGHNT, CDR2 FRNRAP. This CDR3 is CASGLNRAYEQYF.

This chain joins TRBV7-9 and TRBJ1-1; TCRdb designates TRBD1, a call that cannot be tested without DNA. Germline loops: CDR1 SEHNR, CDR2 FQNEAQ (reference sequence). The CDR3 length is 16 residues. The CDR3 is CASSATLERDGTEAFF.

The rearrangement joins TRBV11-2 to TRBJ2-5. CDR3 length equals 19 residues. CDR1 and CDR2 from the germline V gene are SGHAT and FQNNGV. The CDR3 spells CASSLGDGPRRVLAETQYF.

The V and J genes are TRBV12-3 or TRBV12-4 and TRBJ2-2; the D call from TCRdb, TRBD1, cannot be confirmed without DNA. This CDR3 region has 15 residues. The CDR3 region is CASSLRGADTGELFF.

This rearrangement joins TRBV7-8 to TRBJ2-1; TCRdb reports TRBD2, a call that lacks DNA to check it against. CDR1 and CDR2 from the germline V gene are SGHVS and FQNEAQ. This CDR3 is built from 20 residues. CDR3 sequence reads: CASSLAPGLAGSVLNNEQFF.

V is TRBV12-3 or TRBV12-4 and J is TRBJ2-1; TCRdb names TRBD1, which stays unverified in the absence of DNA. There are 17 residues in the CDR3. CDR3 in amino acids: CASSFASRGPSYNEQFF.

The rearrangement uses TRBV28 and TRBJ2-7; TCRdb's assignment of TRBD1 cannot be checked, as there is no DNA. Per germline, CDR1 MDHEN and CDR2 SYDVKM. The CDR3 spans 16 residues. The CDR3 region is CASSLGQHASSYEQYF.

This chain joins TRBV7-2 and TRBJ2-7; TCRdb proposes TRBD2, but this gene call is untestable without DNA. Germline values: CDR1 SGHTA, CDR2 FQGNSA. This CDR3 is 14 amino acids long. Here the CDR3 reads CASSFETGSYEQYF.

The chain combines TRBV6-4 with TRBJ1-5. CDR1 is MRHNA, CDR2 SNTAGT, per germline. The CDR3 is made up of 15 amino acids. CDR3 amino acids: CASSCLGRCNQPQHF.

This sequence joins TRBV28 and TRBJ2-7; TCRdb reports TRBD1, a call that lacks DNA to check it against. The CDR3 spans 14 residues. CDR1 MDHEN and CDR2 SYDVKM come from the germline V gene. The CDR3 reads CASSGRDNHYEQYF. Full variable domain (rest looked up from reference TRBV28 and TRBJ2-7): DVKVTQSSRYLVKRTGEKVFLECVQDMDHENMFWYRQDPGLGLRLIYFSYDVKMKEKGDIPEGYSVSREKKERFSLILESASTNQTSMYLCASSGRDNHYEQYFGPGTRLTVT.

The V gene is TRBV20-1, the J gene TRBJ1-1. The CDR3 totals 14 residues. In germline, CDR1 is DFQATT, CDR2 SNEGSKA (reference sequence). The CDR3 here is CSGLAPTVNTEAFF.

The chain recombines TRBV5-1 with TRBJ2-7; lacking DNA, the TRBD1 call made by TCRdb goes unchecked. The CDR3 contains 14 residues. CDR1 is SGHRS, CDR2 YFSETQ, per germline. CDR3 protein: CASSEGTYSYEQYF. The whole variable domain, filled in from reference TRBV5-1 and TRBJ2-7, reads KAGVTQTPRYLIKTRGQQVTLSCSPISGHRSVSWYQQTPGQGLQFLFEYFSETQRNKGNFPGRFSGRQFSNSRSEMNVSTLELGDSALYLCASSEGTYSYEQYFGPGTRLTVT.

CDR3 in amino acids: CAWSIGPYTEAFF. This chain joins TRBV30 and TRBJ1-1. The CDR3 is made up of 13 amino acids. Germline-derived CDR1 and CDR2 are GTSNPN and SVGIG (reference sequence).

The chain employs TRBV7-6 and TRBJ2-7. CDR1 and CDR2 (germline): SGHVS, FNYEAQ. The CDR3 covers 14 residues. The CDR3 here is CASSPFGSSYEQYF.

This rearrangement joins TRBV4-3 to TRBJ2-7; the TCRdb call, TRBD2, lacks DNA for checking. The germline gives CDR1 LGHNA, CDR2 YSLEER. The CDR3 spans 12 residues. CDR3 sequence reads: CASSQEAGEQYF.

The chain has TRBV4-2 and TRBJ2-1; the D call of TRBD2 rests on TCRdb alone, since no DNA is present to check it. The CDR3 is 16 residues long. Germline CDR1 is LGHNA and CDR2 is YNFKEQ. The CDR3 is CASSQEGAGAYNEQFF.

The chain has TRBV21-1 and TRBJ1-5. TRBV21-1 is reported as a pseudogene. The CDR3 loop spans 19 amino acids. The CDR3 sequence: CASNPGDTGEGYSNQPQHF.

V gene TRBV7-3 combines with J gene TRBJ2-4; TCRdb names TRBD1, which stays unverified in the absence of DNA. Germline loops: CDR1 SGHTA, CDR2 FQGTGA. The CDR3 contains 15 residues. The CDR3: CASSFFPGPENIQYF.

The V and J genes are TRBV2 and TRBJ1-3; TCRdb picks TRBD1, but there is no DNA to check that call. The germline V gene has CDR1 SNHLY and CDR2 FYNNEI. The CDR3 covers 15 residues. The CDR3 region is CASRGGPTSGNTIYF. The variable domain in full, with the rest retrieved from reference TRBV2 and TRBJ1-3, is EPEVTQTPSHQVTQMGQEVILRCVPISNHLYFYWYRQILGQKVEFLVSFYNNEISEKSEIFDDQFSVERPDGSNFTLKIRSTKLEDSAMYFCASRGGPTSGNTIYFGEGSWLTVV.

The chain carries TRBV7-3 and TRBJ1-1; the D call of TRBD1 rests on TCRdb alone, since no DNA is present to check it. Per germline, CDR1 SGHTA and CDR2 FQGTGA. The CDR3 is 13 amino acids. CDR3 region: CASNAEGGTEAFF.